The 30 T cell receptor beta chains reported below all come from one sample, sequenced in a study of CXCR3-negative and CXCR3-positive naive CD8 T cells. With UMI labels, 5' RACE was used to prepare the TRB cDNA libraries. TCRdb re-called the 5' RACE reads and gives one entry per CDR3 protein, without DNA. The sample totals 45,000 to 60,000 distinct CDR3 sequences. Sequencing was carried out using naive CXCR3- CD8+ T cells from blood. Subset here: CD45RO-CCR7+CD27+CD95- naive CD8+ T cells lacking CXCR3 (TNR3-). These receptor sequences come from a human donor in good health. Some clones in this sample may be carry-over from other donors' samples.

The V gene is TRBV27, the J gene TRBJ2-7; there is no DNA to check the TCRdb D call of TRBD1. The CDR3 consists of 14 residues. From germline, CDR1 is MNHEY and CDR2 SMNVEV (reference sequence). The CDR3 sequence is CASSLSGHVYEQYF.

The rearrangement links TRBV4-3 to TRBJ2-7; lacking DNA, the TRBD1 call made by TCRdb goes unchecked. Germline assignment: CDR1 LGHNA and CDR2 YSLEER. This CDR3 has 17 residues. The CDR3 is CASSQDRGRLAVNEQYF.

This chain uses TRBV28 with TRBJ2-7; TCRdb lists TRBD2, though no DNA is available to test this call. This CDR3 has 12 amino acids. The V gene's germline CDR1 is MDHEN and CDR2 SYDVKM. CDR3 sequence: CASSPDFHEQYF.

The chain has TRBV6-2 or TRBV6-3 and TRBJ1-2; TCRdb's D call, TRBD1, is unchecked because there is no DNA. Germline CDR1 is MNHEY and CDR2 is SVGEGT. This CDR3 spans 15 amino acids. CDR3 region: CASSYFGTGFNGYTF.

The V and J genes are TRBV12-3 or TRBV12-4 and TRBJ2-7; TCRdb names TRBD2, which stays unverified in the absence of DNA. This CDR3 has 15 residues. The CDR3 is CASSATRTASREQYF.

The genes are TRBV29-1 and TRBJ2-3; the TRBD1 assignment by TCRdb is unverifiable without DNA. Germline CDR1 SQVTM, CDR2 ANQGSEA. The CDR3 consists of 13 residues. The CDR3 sequence: CSAPDTNTDTQYF.

V is TRBV29-1 and J is TRBJ1-5; TCRdb designates TRBD1, a call that cannot be tested without DNA. Germline V lookup: CDR1 SQVTM, CDR2 ANQGSEA. CDR3 length equals 14 residues. CDR3 loop: CSVDGGGEGQPQHF.

V usage is TRBV28 and J usage is TRBJ2-3; TCRdb gives TRBD1 as the D gene, but with no DNA this cannot be confirmed. Germline values: CDR1 MDHEN, CDR2 SYDVKM. The CDR3 loop spans 16 amino acids. The CDR3 loop reads CASSLFSGANTDTQYF.

The chain has TRBV7-2 and TRBJ2-3; TCRdb lists TRBD1, though no DNA is available to test this call. This CDR3 contains 14 residues. Germline loops: CDR1 SGHTA, CDR2 FQGNSA. CDR3 loop: CASSPGQGADTQYF.

The V gene is TRBV7-2, the J gene TRBJ2-7; TCRdb's D call, TRBD2, is unchecked because there is no DNA. CDR3 length equals 18 residues. Germline V CDR1 and CDR2: SGHTA, FQGNSA. The CDR3 sequence is CASSLAPGLAGVSYEQYF.

The chain joins TRBV7-9 to TRBJ1-5; TCRdb names TRBD1, which stays unverified in the absence of DNA. CDR1 and CDR2 from the germline V gene are SEHNR and FQNEAQ (reference sequence). This CDR3 has 15 residues. CDR3 in amino acids: CASSLVQGNEQPQHF.

The chain combines TRBV5-1 with TRBJ2-1. Germline V CDR1 and CDR2: SGHRS, YFSETQ. The CDR3 has 15 amino acids. CDR3 protein: CASSLEATLGDEQFF.

This chain joins TRBV7-3 and TRBJ1-6; TCRdb's D call, TRBD1, is unchecked because there is no DNA. Germline CDR1 is SGHTA and CDR2 is FQGTGA. The CDR3 is 14 residues long. This CDR3 is CASRLQGDNSPLHF.

The gene calls are TRBV29-1 and TRBJ2-7; as DNA is missing, the TRBD1 call by TCRdb cannot be tested. This CDR3 spans 12 amino acids. The germline V gene encodes CDR1 SQVTM and CDR2 ANQGSEA. CDR3 residues: CSVEYRVGEQYF.

This chain joins TRBV6-6 and TRBJ2-7. The CDR3 contains 12 residues. Germline CDR1 and CDR2: MNHNY and SVGAGI (reference sequence). The CDR3 spells CASSHSLDEQYF.

This chain uses TRBV4-3 with TRBJ1-5. This CDR3 comprises 16 residues. Germline V CDR1 and CDR2: LGHNA, YSLEER. This chain's CDR3 is CASSQDGGDSNQPQHF.

V gene TRBV7-2 combines with J gene TRBJ2-1. Germline V CDR1 and CDR2: SGHTA, FQGNSA. The CDR3 extends over 13 amino acids. The CDR3 sequence: CASSLGGLGEQFF.

The chain links TRBV9 to TRBJ1-1; absent DNA, TCRdb's TRBD1 call cannot be checked. Per germline, CDR1 SGDLS and CDR2 YYNGEE. This CDR3 region has 14 residues. The CDR3 sequence: CASSPEGGGTEAFF.

The chain combines TRBV4-3 with TRBJ2-5; absent DNA, TCRdb's TRBD2 call cannot be checked. Germline V gives CDR1 LGHNA, CDR2 YSLEER. This CDR3 comprises 17 residues. CDR3 sequence reads: CASSQGVSGGYQETQYF.

The chain recombines TRBV7-9 with TRBJ1-1; TCRdb returns TRBD1, unconfirmable since there is no DNA. The CDR3 runs 16 residues. CDR1 is SEHNR, CDR2 FQNEAQ, per germline (reference sequence). This CDR3 is CASSLAPGRTGTEAFF.

The V gene is TRBV7-9, the J gene TRBJ1-1; TCRdb proposes TRBD1, but this gene call is untestable without DNA. CDR1 and CDR2 from the germline V gene are SEHNR and FQNEAQ (reference sequence). The CDR3 is 16 residues long. CDR3 loop: CASNGPGESVNTEAFF.

The chain combines TRBV7-2 with TRBJ2-1. Looked up from germline, CDR1 is SGHTA and CDR2 is FQGNSA. The CDR3 loop spans 13 amino acids. CDR3 protein: CASSLAEENEQFF.

This chain joins TRBV29-1 and TRBJ2-7; TCRdb's assignment of TRBD1 cannot be checked, as there is no DNA. This CDR3 has 15 residues. Germline V gene data show CDR1 as SQVTM and CDR2 as ANQGSEA. The CDR3: CSVQASGTGTYEQYF.

This chain links TRBV14 with TRBJ2-4. Germline V gene data show CDR1 as SGHDN and CDR2 as FVKESK. The CDR3 consists of 13 residues. The CDR3 region is CASSLGAKNIQYF. The full variable domain, in which reference TRBV14 and TRBJ2-4 provide the parts outside the CDR3, is EAGVTQFPSHSVIEKGQTVTLRCDPISGHDNLYWYRRVMGKEIKFLLHFVKESKQDESGMPNNRFLAERTGGTYSTLKVQPAELEDSGVYFCASSLGAKNIQYFGAGTRLSVL.

The CDR3 loop is CASRGQNYNEQFF. This chain connects TRBV6-1 to TRBJ2-1; the D call from TCRdb, TRBD1, cannot be confirmed without DNA. CDR1 is MNHNS, CDR2 SASEGT, per germline. CDR3 length equals 13 residues.

V usage is TRBV7-7 and J usage is TRBJ2-3; TCRdb gives TRBD1 as the D gene, but with no DNA this cannot be confirmed. Germline V gene data show CDR1 as SSHAT and CDR2 as FNYEAQ (reference sequence). CDR3 length equals 15 residues. This CDR3 is CASSVGQGHRGAQYF.

The chain employs TRBV14 and TRBJ1-2; TCRdb reports TRBD1, a call that lacks DNA to check it against. Germline CDR1 is SGHDN and CDR2 is FVKESK. The CDR3 is 14 amino acids. The CDR3 loop reads CASSQGAGSYGYTF.

V and J are TRBV9 and TRBJ2-6; without DNA, the TCRdb call of TRBD1 cannot be checked. Germline lookup yields CDR1 SGDLS and CDR2 YYNGEE. The CDR3 has 21 residues. The CDR3 sequence: CASSSKTADGTGRFGANVLTF.

J is TRBJ2-1 and V is TRBV12-3 or TRBV12-4; the TCRdb call, TRBD2, lacks DNA for checking. CDR3 length: 18 amino acids. Here the CDR3 reads CASSLRAGSGGTYNEQFF.

The chain has TRBV28 and TRBJ1-5. The length of the CDR3 is 14 residues. Germline assignment: CDR1 MDHEN and CDR2 SYDVKM. CDR3 sequence: CASSLHISNQPQHF.